The 2 T cell receptor delta chains reported below all come from one sample, sequenced in a study of Vγ9Vδ2 T cells in congenital toxoplasmosis (dated by TCRdb to the early 2020s). The instrument was an Illumina MiSeq. Template-switch reverse transcription with SuperScript II was used to generate cDNA, with TRGC- and TRDC-specific primers combined in a single tube. The TRGC primer was designed to bind both the TRGC1 and TRGC2 constant genes. Via CATT, TCRdb reprocessed the public reads, and rows with identical DNA were then joined. Here the sample has some 1,000 delta-chain clones; 20% occur a single time. The ten largest account for around 16% of the sample. Sequences were obtained from gamma-delta T cells from blood. Every receptor here comes from a child under 10 years old born to a mother with Toxoplasma gondii infection during pregnancy, either congenitally infected or uninfected (not recorded which).

This clone was detected only once. This is likely an artifact of a read error, given a far larger clone one base away. The chain links TRDV1 to TRDJ1, with D possibly being TRDD3 (8 bases). The J gene, not given by TCRdb, was assigned here from a germline match of the nucleotide sequence. This CDR3 spans 23 amino acids. Trimming shortened V by 1 base and J by 0 bases, and 33 bases separated the two germline ends. Germline V gene sequence: CDR1 TSWWSYY, CDR2 QGS. CDR3 bases: TGTGCTCTTGGGGAACATTCCTACAAAGTACTGGGGGCCTTCCCCTGCTACACCGATAAACTCATCTTT. Translation: CALGEHSYKVLGAFPCYTDKLIF.

Judged by abundance, this clone is large (0.1 to 1%). The rearrangement uses TRDV2 and TRDJ1; 10 bases are shared with TRDD3. Germline V lookup: CDR1 GEAIGNYY, CDR2 EKD. The CDR3 sequence is 16 residues long. J gave up 0 bases and V 1 base, and 4 bases lay outside the gene matches. CDR3 loop: CACDTLGDKNTDKLIF. CDR3 coding DNA: TGTGCCTGTGACACGCTGGGGGATAAGAACACCGATAAACTCATCTTT.